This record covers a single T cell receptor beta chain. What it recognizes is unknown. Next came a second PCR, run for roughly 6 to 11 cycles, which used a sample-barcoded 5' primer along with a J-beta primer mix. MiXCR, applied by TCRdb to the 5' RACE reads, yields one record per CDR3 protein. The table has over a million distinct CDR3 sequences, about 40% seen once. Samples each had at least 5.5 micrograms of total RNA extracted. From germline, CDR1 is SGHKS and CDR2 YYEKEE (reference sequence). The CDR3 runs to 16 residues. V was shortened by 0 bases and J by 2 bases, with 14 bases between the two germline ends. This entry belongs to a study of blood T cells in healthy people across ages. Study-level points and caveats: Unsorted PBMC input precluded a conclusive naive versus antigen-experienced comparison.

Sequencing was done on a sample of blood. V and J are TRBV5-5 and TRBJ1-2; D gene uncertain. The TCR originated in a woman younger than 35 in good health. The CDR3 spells CASSLVGIHANYGYTF. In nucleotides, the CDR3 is TGTGCCAGCAGCTTGGTGGGGATACATGCGAACTATGGCTACACCTTC.